Listed here are 21 T cell receptor beta chains from one sample, sequenced in a study of T cell responses to AZD1222 COVID-19 vaccine (dated by TCRdb to 2020 to 2022). Library preparation used the immunoSEQ multiplex PCR assay. TCRdb carries this immuneACCESS record with in-frame sequences only. Its versions omit some clonotypes, under half of them owing to an unresolved V gene in the studies checked, with the rest unexplained. The table for this sample lists about 81,000 clones; 85% to 95% of them were counted only once. The top ten hold about 8% of the sample. The intended sense of this specimen's time point label: about 28 days (+/-7) after the second vaccine dose. The sample here was peripheral blood, taken 28 days after the second AZD1222 dose. Receptors originate from an adult who received the AZD1222 COVID-19 vaccine.

The CDR3 DNA follows: TGTGCCAGCAGGGAAATCACAGATACGCAGTATTTT. This encodes CASREITDTQYF. The chain uses TRBV7-2 and TRBJ2-3; D gene unclear. CDR3 length: 12 residues. V was shortened by 6 bases and J by 2 bases, with 6 bases between the two germline ends. Germline-derived CDR1 and CDR2 are SGHTA and FQGNSA.

The chain uses TRBV6-2 or TRBV6-3 and TRBJ2-7; 10 nucleotides line up with TRBD2. CDR1 is MNHEY, CDR2 SVGEGT, per germline. Losses at the gene ends were 6 bases for V and 6 bases for J; bases not matched to a gene: 11. This CDR3 is built from 15 residues. The CDR3 DNA reads TGTGCCAGCAGCCCGAGAGGGGCTAGCGGGAGCGAGCAGTACTTC. Residues: CASSPRGASGSEQYF.

The V gene is TRBV7-2, the J gene TRBJ1-4; TRBD1 matches 7 bases. Germline assignment: CDR1 SGHTA and CDR2 FQGNSA. The CDR3 contains 14 residues. V shed 6 bases and J 7 bases; nucleotides not matched to a gene: 8. In nucleotides, the CDR3 is TGTGCCAGCAGTTCTAGCAGGGGGTTTGAAAAACTGTTTTTT. Translating gives CASSSSRGFEKLFF.

V is TRBV29-1 and J is TRBJ2-2, with D perhaps TRBD2 (7 bases). The CDR3 has 15 residues. Germline V lookup: CDR1 SQVTM, CDR2 ANQGSEA. Deletions cut 0 bases from V and 7 bases from J, with 15 bases between. The DNA for the CDR3 is TGCAGCGTTGAAGAAGGGGGGGGGCAAAGCGGGGAGCTGTTTTTT. Translation: CSVEEGGGQSGELFF.

The chain couples TRBV5-1 to TRBJ2-1, with TRBD2 identical over 10 bases. This CDR3 has 19 amino acids. Germline assignment: CDR1 SGHRS and CDR2 YFSETQ. The ends lost 3 bases at V and 8 bases at J; junction bases unmatched: 20. The CDR3 reads CASSSPEFPGLARGHEQFF. The CDR3 DNA reads as TGCGCCAGCAGCTCCCCCGAGTTTCCGGGACTAGCGAGGGGCCATGAGCAGTTCTTC. Full variable domain (outside the CDR3, taken from reference TRBV5-1 and TRBJ2-1): KAGVTQTPRYLIKTRGQQVTLSCSPISGHRSVSWYQQTPGQGLQFLFEYFSETQRNKGNFPGRFSGRQFSNSRSEMNVSTLELGDSALYLCASSSPEFPGLARGHEQFFGPGTRLTVL.

V and J are TRBV10-3 and TRBJ2-1; TRBD2 matches 9 bases. V was clipped by 0 bases and J by 2 bases; unmatched bases: 5. CDR3 length: 17 amino acids. The V gene's germline CDR1 is ENHRY and CDR2 SYGVKD. CDR3 in amino acids: CAISESWSSGAYNEQFF. The CDR3 coding sequence is TGTGCCATCAGTGAGTCGTGGTCTAGCGGGGCCTACAATGAGCAGTTCTTC.

The chain links TRBV6-5 to TRBJ2-5; perhaps TRBD1 as D (5 bases). V was cut by 2 bases and J by 2 bases, with 12 bases left in between. The CDR3 spans 15 residues. Germline CDR1 is MNHEY and CDR2 is SVGAGI. CDR3 residues: CASSYTDREQETQYF. The CDR3 bases are TGTGCCAGCAGTTACACAGACAGAGAACAAGAGACCCAGTACTTC.

The chain recombines TRBV30 with TRBJ1-5; 9 nucleotides align to TRBD1. Looked up from germline, CDR1 is GTSNPN and CDR2 is SVGIG (reference sequence). V gave up 1 base and J gave up 4 bases; unmatched junction bases: 5. CDR3 length: 15 residues. The CDR3 spells CAWSAGTGWNQPQHF. The CDR3 bases are TGTGCCTGGAGTGCCGGGACAGGGTGGAATCAGCCCCAGCATTTT. The variable domain in full, completed from reference TRBV30 and TRBJ1-5, reads SQTIHQWPATLVQPVGSPLSLECTVEGTSNPNLYWYRQAAGRGLQLLFYSVGIGQISSEVPQNLSASRPQDRQFILSSKKLLLSDSGFYLCAWSAGTGWNQPQHFGDGTRLSIL.

The sample holds one count of this clone. The rearrangement joins TRBV29-1 to TRBJ2-2; 8 bases map to TRBD1. Germline trimming cut 5 bases from V and 4 bases from J; bases unmatched to any gene: 6. The CDR3 loop spans 14 amino acids. CDR1 and CDR2 from the germline V gene are SQVTM and ANQGSEA. The CDR3 region has the DNA TGCAGCGTTCGCGGACAGGGCTTCACCGGGGAGCTGTTTTTT. Translated, it gives CSVRGQGFTGELFF.

The gene calls are TRBV5-1 and TRBJ2-3, with unresolved D. Germline V gives CDR1 SGHRS, CDR2 YFSETQ. There are 13 residues in the CDR3. The ends were cut back, 4 bases at V and 3 bases at J, with 9 bases in the middle. CDR3 region: CASSNPVTDTQYF. CDR3 bases: TGCGCCAGCAGCAATCCTGTTACAGATACGCAGTATTTT.

This chain uses TRBV7-2 with TRBJ1-5, with D possibly matching TRBD1 (5 bases). CDR1 is SGHTA and CDR2 is FQGNSA in the germline V gene. This CDR3 contains 12 residues. V was cut by 5 bases and J by 6 bases, with 8 bases left in between. The DNA of the CDR3 is TGTGCCAGCAGCCTTGGGACTCAGCCCCAGCATTTT. Protein product: CASSLGTQPQHF. Using reference TRBV7-2 and TRBJ1-5 for the parts outside the CDR3, the full variable domain is GAGVSQSPSNKVTEKGKDVELRCDPISGHTALYWYRQSLGQGLEFLIYFQGNSAPDKSGLPSDRFSAERTGGSVSTLTIQRTQQEDSAVYLCASSLGTQPQHFGDGTRLSIL.

The CDR3 bases are TGTGCCAGCAGCCACAGCCATGAAAAACTGTTTTTT. Residues: CASSHSHEKLFF. The chain has TRBV14 and TRBJ1-4, with unresolved D. CDR3 length: 12 amino acids. Trimming removed 3 bases at V and 6 bases at J, with 5 bases between. In germline, CDR1 is SGHDN, CDR2 FVKESK.

This clone was seen only once. This rearrangement joins TRBV5-4 to TRBJ2-7, with 12 positions matching TRBD2. Germline CDR1 SGHNT, CDR2 YYREEE (reference sequence). V lost 0 bases and J lost 4; bases outside the gene matches: 11. CDR3 length: 18 residues. In nucleotides, the CDR3 is TGTGCCAGCAGCTTGGGGGGGCCTAGCGGGAGGGCCGCTTACGAGCAGTACTTC. Its protein product is CASSLGGPSGRAAYEQYF.

The chain employs TRBV5-1 and TRBJ2-3; D possibly corresponds to TRBD2 (7 bases). The CDR3 has 14 amino acids. The germline V and J ends were trimmed by 0 bases and 4 bases, with 9 bases remaining between them. CDR1 and CDR2 (germline): SGHRS, YFSETQ. The CDR3 region is CASSLVGGPDTQYF. The CDR3 DNA follows: TGCGCCAGCAGCTTGGTGGGGGGGCCAGATACGCAGTATTTT.

The chain has TRBV28 and TRBJ2-7; 12 nucleotides agree with TRBD2. The V and J ends lost 6 bases and 1 base, in that order; junction bases with no gene match: 4. The CDR3 is 15 residues long. The germline V gene has CDR1 MDHEN and CDR2 SYDVKM. The CDR3 DNA sequence: TGTGCCAGCAGGGGAGGGACTAGCGGGTCCTACGAGCAGTACTTC. Residues: CASRGGTSGSYEQYF.

V and J are TRBV6-5 and TRBJ2-1; D is unclear. Trimming removed 8 bases at V and 3 bases at J, with 5 bases between. The length of the CDR3 is 11 residues. The germline V gene encodes CDR1 MNHEY and CDR2 SVGAGI. CDR3 DNA sequence: TGTGCCAGCCACAGCTACAATGAGCAGTTCTTC. Amino acid sequence: CASHSYNEQFF.

V is TRBV10-1 and J is TRBJ2-7, with 12 nucleotides matching TRBD2. The CDR3 sequence is 15 residues long. Losses at the gene ends were 5 bases for V and 3 bases for J; bases not matched to a gene: 5. CDR1 and CDR2 from the germline V gene are WNHNN and SYGVQD (reference sequence). The DNA of the CDR3 is TGCGCCAGCAGTCGGACTAGCGGGAATGGCTACGAGCAGTACTTC. As protein: CASSRTSGNGYEQYF.

This rearrangement joins TRBV2 to TRBJ1-4; D not resolved. The CDR3 is 14 amino acids. Trimming left V 3 bases short and J 7 bases short, with 12 bases between. The germline gives CDR1 SNHLY, CDR2 FYNNEI. CDR3 bases: TGTGCCAGCAGTGATCCGGGGATAGGTGAAAAACTGTTTTTT. Protein sequence: CASSDPGIGEKLFF.

This rearrangement joins TRBV7-9 to TRBJ1-2; D may be TRBD1 (5 bases). CDR1 and CDR2 (germline): SEHNR, FQNEAQ (reference sequence). This CDR3 comprises 13 residues. Trimming shortened V by 2 bases and J by 4 bases, and 8 bases separated the two germline ends. The CDR3 bases are TGTGCCAGCAGCTTAAAGGACATCTATGGCTACACCTTC. It is translated as CASSLKDIYGYTF.

The V gene is TRBV30, the J gene TRBJ1-2; 8 bases align to TRBD1. Germline lookup yields CDR1 GTSNPN and CDR2 SVGIG (reference sequence). This CDR3 contains 13 residues. J gave up 8 bases and V 2 bases, and 7 bases lay outside the gene matches. The DNA for the CDR3 is TGTGCCTGGAGTACAGGGGGTCTTCGGGGCTACACCTTC. It yields the protein CAWSTGGLRGYTF.

This chain links TRBV7-8 with TRBJ2-7, with D possibly being TRBD1 or TRBD2 (5 bases each). CDR1 is SGHVS and CDR2 is FQNEAQ in the germline V gene. CDR3 length equals 15 residues. V lost 5 bases, J lost 0 bases, and 14 bases lay in between. The CDR3 nucleotides are TGTGCCAGCAGCCGGGACGTTGACCTCTCCTACGAGCAGTACTTC. Protein: CASSRDVDLSYEQYF.